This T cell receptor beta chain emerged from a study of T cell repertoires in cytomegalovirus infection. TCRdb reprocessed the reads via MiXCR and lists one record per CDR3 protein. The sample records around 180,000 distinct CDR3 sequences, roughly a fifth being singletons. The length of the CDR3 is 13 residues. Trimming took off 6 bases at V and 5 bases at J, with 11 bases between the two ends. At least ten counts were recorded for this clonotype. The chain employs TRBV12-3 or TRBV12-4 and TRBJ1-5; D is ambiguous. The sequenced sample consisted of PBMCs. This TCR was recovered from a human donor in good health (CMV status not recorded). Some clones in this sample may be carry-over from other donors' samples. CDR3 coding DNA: TGTGCCAGCAGGCAGGATTGGGATCAGCCCCAGCATTTT. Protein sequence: CASRQDWDQPQHF.